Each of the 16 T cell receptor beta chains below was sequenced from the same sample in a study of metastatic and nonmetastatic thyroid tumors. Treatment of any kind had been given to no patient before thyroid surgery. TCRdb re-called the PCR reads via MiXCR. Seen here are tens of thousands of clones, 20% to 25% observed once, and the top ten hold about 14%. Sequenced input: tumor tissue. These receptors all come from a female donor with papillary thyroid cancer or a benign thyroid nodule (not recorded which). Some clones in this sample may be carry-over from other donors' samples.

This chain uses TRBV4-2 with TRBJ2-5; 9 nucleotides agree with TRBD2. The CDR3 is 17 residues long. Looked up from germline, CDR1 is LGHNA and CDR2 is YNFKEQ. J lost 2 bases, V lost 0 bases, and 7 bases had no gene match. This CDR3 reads CASSQEGAGGGQETQYF. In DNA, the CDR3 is TGTGCCAGCAGCCAAGAAGGAGCGGGAGGAGGACAAGAGACCCAGTACTTC.

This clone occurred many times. CDR3 DNA: TGCAGCGTTGGTGATAGTGGGGGCTACACCTTC. It specifies CSVGDSGGYTF. The chain has TRBV29-1 and TRBJ1-2; D not resolved. Germline assignment: CDR1 SQVTM and CDR2 ANQGSEA. Trimming removed 4 bases at V and 8 bases at J, with 11 bases between. This CDR3 is 11 amino acids long.

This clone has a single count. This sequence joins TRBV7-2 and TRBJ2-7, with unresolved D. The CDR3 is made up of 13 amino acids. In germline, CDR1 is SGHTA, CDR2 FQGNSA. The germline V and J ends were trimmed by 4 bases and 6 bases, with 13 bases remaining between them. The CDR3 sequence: CASSSLVALEQYF. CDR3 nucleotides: TGTGCCAGCAGCTCCCTCGTGGCTCTCGAGCAGTACTTC. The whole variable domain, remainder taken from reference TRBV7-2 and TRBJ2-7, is GAGVSQSPSNKVTEKGKDVELRCDPISGHTALYWYRQSLGQGLEFLIYFQGNSAPDKSGLPSDRFSAERTGGSVSTLTIQRTQQEDSAVYLCASSSLVALEQYFGPGTRLTVT.

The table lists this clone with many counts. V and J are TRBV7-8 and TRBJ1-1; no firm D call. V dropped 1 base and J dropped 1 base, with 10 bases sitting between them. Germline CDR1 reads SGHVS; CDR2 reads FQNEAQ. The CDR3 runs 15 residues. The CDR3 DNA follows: TGTGCCAGCAGCTTAGAAGGACTAGGGAACACTGAAGCTTTCTTT. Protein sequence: CASSLEGLGNTEAFF.

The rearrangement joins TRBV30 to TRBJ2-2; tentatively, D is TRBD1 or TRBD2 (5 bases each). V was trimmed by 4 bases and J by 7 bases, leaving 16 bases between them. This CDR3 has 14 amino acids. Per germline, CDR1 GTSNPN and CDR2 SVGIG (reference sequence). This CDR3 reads CAWTGTLKHGELFF. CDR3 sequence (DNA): TGTGCCTGGACCGGGACCCTCAAGCACGGGGAGCTGTTTTTT.

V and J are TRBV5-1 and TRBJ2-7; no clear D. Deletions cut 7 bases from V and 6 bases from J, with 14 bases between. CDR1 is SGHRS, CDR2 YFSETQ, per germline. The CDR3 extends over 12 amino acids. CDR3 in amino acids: CASRSPSSEQYF. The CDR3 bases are TGCGCCAGCCGCTCACCCAGCAGCGAGCAGTACTTC.

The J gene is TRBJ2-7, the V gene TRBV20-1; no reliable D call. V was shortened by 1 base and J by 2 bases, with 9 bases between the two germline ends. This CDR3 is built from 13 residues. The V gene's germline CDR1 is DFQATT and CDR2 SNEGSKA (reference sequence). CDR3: CSARVGGAYEQYF. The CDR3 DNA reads TGCAGTGCTAGAGTGGGCGGAGCCTACGAGCAGTACTTC.

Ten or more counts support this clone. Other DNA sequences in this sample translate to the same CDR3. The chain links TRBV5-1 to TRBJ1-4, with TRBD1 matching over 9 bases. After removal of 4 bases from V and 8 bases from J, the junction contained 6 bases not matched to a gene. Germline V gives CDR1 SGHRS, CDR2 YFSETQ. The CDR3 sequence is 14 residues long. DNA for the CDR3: TGCGCCAGCAGCCCGGGACAGGGTGGGGAAAAACTGTTTTTT. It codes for CASSPGQGGEKLFF.

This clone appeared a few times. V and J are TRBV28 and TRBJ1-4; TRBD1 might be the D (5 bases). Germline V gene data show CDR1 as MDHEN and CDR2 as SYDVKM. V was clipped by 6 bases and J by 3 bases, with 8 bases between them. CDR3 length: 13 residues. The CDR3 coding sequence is TGTGCCAGCAGGGAGACAGCTAATGAAAAACTGTTTTTT. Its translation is CASRETANEKLFF.

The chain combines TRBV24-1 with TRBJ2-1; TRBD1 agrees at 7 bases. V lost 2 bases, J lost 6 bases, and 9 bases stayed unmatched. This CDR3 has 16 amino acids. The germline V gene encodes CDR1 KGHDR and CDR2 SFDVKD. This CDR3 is CATSDSRDSRPNEQFF. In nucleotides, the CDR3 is TGTGCCACCAGTGATTCCCGGGACAGCCGCCCCAATGAGCAGTTCTTC.

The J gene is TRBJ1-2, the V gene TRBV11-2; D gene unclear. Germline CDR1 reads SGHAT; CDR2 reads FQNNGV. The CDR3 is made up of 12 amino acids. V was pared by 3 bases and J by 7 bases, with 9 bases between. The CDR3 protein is CASSFGVRGYTF. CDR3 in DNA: TGTGCCAGCAGCTTCGGGGTGCGTGGCTACACCTTC.

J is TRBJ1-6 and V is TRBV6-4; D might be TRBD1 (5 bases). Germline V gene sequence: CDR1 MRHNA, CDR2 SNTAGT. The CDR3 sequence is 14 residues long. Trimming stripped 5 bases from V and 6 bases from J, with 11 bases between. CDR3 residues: CASSYGGANSPLHF. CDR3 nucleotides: TGTGCCAGCAGTTACGGCGGGGCTAATTCACCCCTCCACTTT.

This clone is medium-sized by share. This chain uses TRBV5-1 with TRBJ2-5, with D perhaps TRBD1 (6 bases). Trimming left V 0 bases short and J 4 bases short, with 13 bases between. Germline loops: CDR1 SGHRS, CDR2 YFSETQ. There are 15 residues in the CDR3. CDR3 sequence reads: CASSLVGGGGETQYF. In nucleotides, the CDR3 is TGCGCCAGCAGCTTGGTAGGGGGTGGTGGAGAGACCCAGTACTTC.

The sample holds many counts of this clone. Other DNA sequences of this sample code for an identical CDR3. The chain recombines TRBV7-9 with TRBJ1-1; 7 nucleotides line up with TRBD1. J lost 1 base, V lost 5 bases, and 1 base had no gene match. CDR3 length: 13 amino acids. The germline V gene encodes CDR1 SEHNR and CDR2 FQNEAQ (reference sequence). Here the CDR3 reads CASSRTGNTEAFF. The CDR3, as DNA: TGTGCCAGCAGCCGGACAGGGAACACTGAAGCTTTCTTT.

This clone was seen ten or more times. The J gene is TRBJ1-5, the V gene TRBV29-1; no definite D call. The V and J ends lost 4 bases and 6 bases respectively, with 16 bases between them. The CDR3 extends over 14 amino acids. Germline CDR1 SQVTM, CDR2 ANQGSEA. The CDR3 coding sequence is TGCAGCGTTGTAGCGGGTCCAGTAGGTCAGCCCCAGCATTTT. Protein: CSVVAGPVGQPQHF.

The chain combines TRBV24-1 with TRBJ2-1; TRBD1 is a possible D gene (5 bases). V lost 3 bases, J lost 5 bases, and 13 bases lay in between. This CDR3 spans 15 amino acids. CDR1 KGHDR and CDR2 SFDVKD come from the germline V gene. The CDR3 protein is CATSDGQGDHNEQFF. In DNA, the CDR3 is TGTGCCACCAGTGATGGGCAGGGCGACCACAATGAGCAGTTCTTC.